Listed below are T cell receptor beta chains from one sample, sequenced in a study of blood T cell repertoires in COVID-19. Data came from immunoSEQ multiplex PCR; TCRdb stores just in-frame clones and leaves some out. The data contain about 500,000 clones, approximately 88% of them singletons. The specimen sequenced was peripheral blood. These receptors all stem from a woman between 50 and 59 years old with COVID-19, enrolled during active disease. Both conserved end residues are part of each CDR3. The order of the fields is J gene, clone size, V gene, D gene, CDR3 protein, CDR3 DNA. A D gene is named only where the DNA matches it firmly. Rows may omit the clone size; those that give it use once, few, many or a size class.

j_gene: TRBJ2-1; abundance: .; v_gene: TRBV11-3; d_gene: TRBD1; CDR3aa: CASSLGDSNEQFF; CDR3nt: TGTGCCAGCAGCTTAGGGGACAGTAATGAGCAGTTCTTC
j_gene: TRBJ1-1; abundance: .; v_gene: TRBV28; d_gene: .; CDR3aa: CASSQTATAGTEAFF; CDR3nt: TGTGCCAGCAGTCAAACTGCGACAGCTGGAACTGAAGCTTTCTTT
j_gene: TRBJ1-2; abundance: .; v_gene: TRBV19; d_gene: .; CDR3aa: CASSISGRGGGYTF; CDR3nt: TGTGCCAGTAGTATCTCAGGCAGGGGTGGTGGCTACACCTTC
j_gene: TRBJ1-2; abundance: .; v_gene: TRBV28; d_gene: TRBD1; CDR3aa: CASSPQTGDGYTF; CDR3nt: TGTGCCAGCAGTCCCCAAACAGGGGATGGCTACACCTTC
j_gene: TRBJ2-1; abundance: .; v_gene: TRBV9; d_gene: .; CDR3aa: CASSVAGAGGDEQFF; CDR3nt: TGTGCCAGCAGCGTAGCCGGGGCCGGGGGTGATGAGCAGTTCTTC
j_gene: TRBJ1-2; abundance: .; v_gene: TRBV4-2; d_gene: TRBD1; CDR3aa: CASSQPGQMYGYTF; CDR3nt: TGTGCCAGCAGCCAACCGGGACAGATGTATGGCTACACCTTC
j_gene: TRBJ1-2; abundance: .; v_gene: TRBV7-6; d_gene: .; CDR3aa: CASSVFPQGSRGNYGYTF; CDR3nt: TGTGCCAGCAGCGTTTTCCCGCAGGGGTCCCGGGGTAACTATGGCTACACCTTC
j_gene: TRBJ1-1; abundance: .; v_gene: TRBV2; d_gene: .; CDR3aa: CASKAGQMNTEAFF; CDR3nt: TGTGCCAGCAAAGCTGGGCAGATGAACACTGAAGCTTTCTTT
j_gene: TRBJ2-5; abundance: .; v_gene: TRBV18; d_gene: TRBD2; CDR3aa: CASSPSGGRGTETQYF; CDR3nt: TGTGCCAGCTCACCCTCCGGGGGGAGGGGCACAGAGACCCAGTACTTC
j_gene: TRBJ1-1; abundance: .; v_gene: TRBV3-1/TRBV3-2; d_gene: .; CDR3aa: CASSPGVARENTEAFF; CDR3nt: TGTGCCAGCAGCCCCGGGGTCGCCCGGGAGAACACTGAAGCTTTCTTT
j_gene: TRBJ1-5; abundance: .; v_gene: TRBV6-6; d_gene: .; CDR3aa: CASSSKYEGIQPQHF; CDR3nt: TGTGCCAGCAGTTCCAAGTACGAGGGTATCCAGCCCCAGCATTTT
j_gene: TRBJ1-1; abundance: .; v_gene: TRBV5-1; d_gene: TRBD1; CDR3aa: CASSLVGTANTEAFF; CDR3nt: TGCGCCAGCAGCTTGGTGGGGACAGCGAACACTGAAGCTTTCTTT
j_gene: TRBJ2-7; abundance: .; v_gene: TRBV5-4; d_gene: .; CDR3aa: CASSLVGLSGSYEQYF; CDR3nt: TGTGCCAGCAGCTTGGTTGGGCTTAGCGGTTCCTACGAGCAGTACTTC
j_gene: TRBJ2-1; abundance: .; v_gene: TRBV28; d_gene: .; CDR3aa: CASSFRSYNEQFF; CDR3nt: TGTGCCAGCAGTTTCAGGTCGTACAATGAGCAGTTCTTC
j_gene: TRBJ1-3; abundance: .; v_gene: TRBV6-5; d_gene: .; CDR3aa: CASSYSRQEAGNTIYF; CDR3nt: TGTGCCAGCAGTTACTCCAGACAGGAAGCTGGAAACACCATATATTTT
j_gene: TRBJ2-1; abundance: .; v_gene: TRBV5-1; d_gene: TRBD1; CDR3aa: CASSLEGTAWGEQFF; CDR3nt: TGCGCCAGCAGCTTGGAGGGGACAGCATGGGGTGAGCAGTTCTTC
j_gene: TRBJ2-1; abundance: once; v_gene: TRBV5-1; d_gene: TRBD1; CDR3aa: CASSLIETGTNEQFF; CDR3nt: TGCGCCAGCAGCTTAATCGAGACAGGGACGAATGAGCAGTTCTTC
j_gene: TRBJ2-7; abundance: .; v_gene: TRBV6-5; d_gene: TRBD1; CDR3aa: CASSHLGTGGYEQYF; CDR3nt: TGTGCCAGCAGCCACCTGGGGACAGGGGGCTACGAGCAGTACTTC
j_gene: TRBJ2-7; abundance: .; v_gene: TRBV29-1; d_gene: .; CDR3aa: CSVWGNSYEQYF; CDR3nt: TGCAGCGTTTGGGGCAACTCCTACGAGCAGTACTTC
j_gene: TRBJ1-4; abundance: .; v_gene: TRBV5-1; d_gene: .; CDR3aa: CASREDNEKLFF; CDR3nt: TGCGCCAGCAGGGAGGATAATGAAAAACTGTTTTTT